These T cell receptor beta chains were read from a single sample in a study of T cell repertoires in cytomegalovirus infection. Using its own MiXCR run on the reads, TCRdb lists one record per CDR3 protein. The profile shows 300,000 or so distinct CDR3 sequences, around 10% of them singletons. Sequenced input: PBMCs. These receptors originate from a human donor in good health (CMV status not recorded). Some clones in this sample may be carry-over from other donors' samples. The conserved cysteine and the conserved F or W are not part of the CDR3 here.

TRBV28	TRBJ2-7	ASGSHHKAYEQY
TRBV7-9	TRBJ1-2	ASTGRQGERSYGYT
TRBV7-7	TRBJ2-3	ASSLAFPRADTQY
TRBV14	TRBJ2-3	ASSQEPSRKDTQY
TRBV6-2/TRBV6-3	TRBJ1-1	ASSYPGTLMNTEAF
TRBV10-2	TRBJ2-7	ASSLTGNYEQY
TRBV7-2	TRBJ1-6	ASSPAMAYNSPLH
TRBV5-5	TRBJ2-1	ASSLAEANNEQF
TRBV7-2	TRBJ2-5	ASSLVRTGGETQY
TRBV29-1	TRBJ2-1	SVPPGGSPQF
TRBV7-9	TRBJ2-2	ASSLTSAWAGELF
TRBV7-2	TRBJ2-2	ASSPMGRRTGELF
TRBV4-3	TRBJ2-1	ASSHQGRFNEQF
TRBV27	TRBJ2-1	ASSKRMSYNEQF
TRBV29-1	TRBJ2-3	SVEGGGLSTDTQY
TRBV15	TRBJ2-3	ATRRHSGISTDTQY
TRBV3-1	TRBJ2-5	ASSLRTSGGQETQY
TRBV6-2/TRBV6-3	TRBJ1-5	ASRETDRPNQPQH
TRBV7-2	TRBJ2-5	ASSLAVLAGAYQETQY
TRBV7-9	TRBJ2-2	ASSLVGGLAGAGELF
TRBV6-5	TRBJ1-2	ASSYTGQVNYGYT
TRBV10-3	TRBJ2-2	AISEARTGASTGELF
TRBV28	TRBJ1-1	ASILQGRMNTEAF
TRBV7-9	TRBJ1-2	ASSRRGGDGYT
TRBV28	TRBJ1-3	ASSSSRQGRNTIY
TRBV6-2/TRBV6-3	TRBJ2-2	ASSWPRQRVDTGELF
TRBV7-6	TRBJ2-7	ASSSHGYVSYEQY
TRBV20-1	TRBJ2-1	SAPLGGSSYNEQF
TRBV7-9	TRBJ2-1	ASSPLGRQEYNEQF
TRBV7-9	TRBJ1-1	AGVEGFMNTEAF
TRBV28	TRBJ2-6	ASSLAGWGRSGANVLT
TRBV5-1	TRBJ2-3	ASNEASSTDTQY
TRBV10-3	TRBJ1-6	AISESWGNSPLH
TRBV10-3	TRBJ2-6	ATRLSSGANVLT
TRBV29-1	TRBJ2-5	SVAQGGRETQY
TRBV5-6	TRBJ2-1	ASSLTLGGPTNEQF
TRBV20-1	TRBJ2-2	SAVRDRGVRNSGELF
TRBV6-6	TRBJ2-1	ASRTGRGEQF
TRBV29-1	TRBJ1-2	SVEAGANYGYT
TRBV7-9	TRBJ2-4	ASSYGHYGENIQY
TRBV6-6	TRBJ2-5	ASFVGRYQETQY
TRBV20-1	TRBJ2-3	SARRQSGGRTDTQY
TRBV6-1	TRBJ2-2	ASTKNSPGELF
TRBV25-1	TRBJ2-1	ASISGYEQF
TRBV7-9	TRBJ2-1	ASSVTGGTEQF
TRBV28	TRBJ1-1	ASLRGGAATEAF
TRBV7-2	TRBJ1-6	ASSPRVGRSNSPLH
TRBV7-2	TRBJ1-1	ASSVGPLLGNTEAF
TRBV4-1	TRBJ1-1	ASSQKSQGADTEAF
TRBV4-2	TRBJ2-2	ASSQVTGRNTGELF
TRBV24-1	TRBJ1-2	TTSDPDRGSYGYT
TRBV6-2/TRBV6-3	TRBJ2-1	ASSYSSRTDYNEQF
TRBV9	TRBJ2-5	ASSVGGYQETQY
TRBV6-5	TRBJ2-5	ASSYSSTLGETQY